The 12 T cell receptor beta chains presented below share a single source sample, sequenced in a study of cytomegalovirus exposure and HLA in healthy donors. This PCR relied on a set of 60 Vbeta primers and 13 Jbeta primers. The repertoire was sequenced with immunoSEQ multiplex PCR; TCRdb's copy has only in-frame clones and lacks some. The sample shows some 100,000 clones, approximately 72% of them seen only once. The sample comprised PBMCs. Source of these receptors: a male donor in good health and CMV-seropositive.

This chain connects TRBV12-1 to TRBJ2-3; the table's D call TRBD2 went unverified against the DNA. TRBV12-1 has pseudogene status. CDR3 length equals 15 residues. The CDR3 coding sequence is TGTGCCAGCAGCTATAGCGGGGTGAGCACAGATACGCAGTATTTT. Translation: CASSYSGVSTDTQYF.

The gene calls are TRBV28 and TRBJ2-3, with D perhaps TRBD1 (6 bases). CDR1 and CDR2 (germline): MDHEN, SYDVKM. The V gene lost 5 bases and the J gene lost 2 bases, with 14 bases spanning the gap. The CDR3 is 15 amino acids. Written as DNA, the CDR3 is TGTGCCAGCAGTCCACAGGGTTTGGTCACAGATACGCAGTATTTT. Translation gives CASSPQGLVTDTQYF. Supplemented by reference TRBV28 and TRBJ2-3, the full variable domain reads DVKVTQSSRYLVKRTGEKVFLECVQDMDHENMFWYRQDPGLGLRLIYFSYDVKMKEKGDIPEGYSVSREKKERFSLILESASTNQTSMYLCASSPQGLVTDTQYFGPGTRLTVL.

This sequence joins TRBV27 and TRBJ2-3, with 7 nucleotides matching TRBD1. Unmatched junction bases numbered 11, after V lost 4 bases and J lost 13 bases. Germline V lookup: CDR1 MNHEY, CDR2 SMNVEV (reference sequence). The CDR3 length is 13 residues. The CDR3 is CASSSTGVPLEYF. The DNA of the CDR3 is TGTGCCAGCAGTTCAACAGGGGTCCCGTTAGAGTATTTT.

The chain has TRBV10-1 and TRBJ1-1; D is ambiguous. Trimming cost V 3 bases and J 11 bases, with 13 bases left between them. The germline CDR1 and CDR2 sequences are WNHNN and SYGVQD (reference sequence). This CDR3 region has 12 residues. CDR3 sequence (DNA): TGCGCCAGCAGTGATGCGAGGATAGGCGCTTTCTTT. This sequence encodes CASSDARIGAFF.

Only one count was recorded for this clone. The chain has TRBV6-1 and TRBJ1-5; no definite D call. V was clipped by 2 bases and J by 5 bases, with 13 bases between them. This CDR3 has 15 residues. The germline CDR1 and CDR2 sequences are MNHNS and SASEGT. CDR3 DNA sequence: TGTGCCAGCAGTGAATCGAGTAGGGAGGATCAGCCCCAGCATTTT. This encodes CASSESSREDQPQHF.

V usage is TRBV28 and J usage is TRBJ1-5, with D unclear. With 7 bases removed from V and 6 bases from J, the gap between germline ends came to 10 bases. Germline CDR1 is MDHEN and CDR2 is SYDVKM. The CDR3 consists of 12 residues. As DNA, the CDR3 is TGTGCCAGCAACCCGCCGGGTCAGCCCCAGCATTTT. Translated: CASNPPGQPQHF.

This clone has only a few counts. This sequence joins TRBV7-2 and TRBJ2-7, with D unclear. The V gene lost 1 base and the J gene lost 7 bases, with 20 bases spanning the gap. This CDR3 spans 16 amino acids. Per the germline V gene, CDR1 is SGHTA and CDR2 is FQGNSA. CDR3 residues: CASSLDAAAFPLEQYF. The DNA of the CDR3 is TGTGCCAGCAGCTTAGACGCGGCGGCATTTCCGCTGGAGCAGTACTTC.

The chain has TRBV28 and TRBJ2-7, with TRBD2 matching over 8 bases. V was pared by 4 bases and J by 2 bases, with 19 bases of the junction left unmatched. The CDR3 sequence is 19 residues long. CDR1 and CDR2 (germline): MDHEN, SYDVKM. The CDR3 is CASSSPGGDSVGLPYEQYF. The CDR3 coding sequence is TGTGCCAGCAGTTCACCCGGGGGGGACTCGGTAGGTCTCCCCTACGAGCAGTACTTC.

The chain recombines TRBV11-2 with TRBJ2-5; no reliable D call. The CDR3 covers 16 residues. Germline assignment: CDR1 SGHAT and CDR2 FQNNGV. Trimming took 0 bases from V and 4 from J, leaving 15 bases between them. Here the CDR3 reads CASSLEAAPPRETQYF. CDR3 nucleotide sequence: TGTGCCAGCAGCTTAGAGGCAGCGCCCCCCCGAGAGACCCAGTACTTC.

This clone was seen a handful of times. This chain joins TRBV7-2 and TRBJ2-1; D may be TRBD2 (5 bases). The CDR3 runs 14 residues. V was cut by 5 bases and J by 9 bases, with 17 bases left in between. The germline CDR1 and CDR2 sequences are SGHTA and FQGNSA. As DNA, the CDR3 is TGTGCCAGCAGCCCAAATAGAGCGGCTGTTGAGCAGTTCTTC. Translating it yields CASSPNRAAVEQFF.

The J gene is TRBJ2-2, the V gene TRBV4-2; 7 positions match TRBD1. Unmatched junction bases numbered 3, after V lost 4 bases and J lost 4 bases. Germline V gene data show CDR1 as LGHNA and CDR2 as YNFKEQ. The CDR3 has 14 amino acids. For the CDR3, the DNA is TGTGCCAGCAGCCCGGGACAGACCACCGGGGAGCTGTTTTTT. Translated, it gives CASSPGQTTGELFF.

V is TRBV19 and J is TRBJ1-4, with D unresolved. V lost 0 bases, J lost 7 bases, and 12 bases lay in between. The CDR3 loop spans 15 amino acids. Germline CDR1 is LNHDA and CDR2 is SQIVND (reference sequence). The CDR3 DNA reads as TGTGCCAGTAGTATAGAACTGCCTGAGGGTGAAAAACTGTTTTTT. Its protein product is CASSIELPEGEKLFF.